A single sample is the source of the 8 T cell receptor beta chains below, sequenced in a study of HIV-infected children after antiretroviral therapy interruption. Treatment indicated: PENTA 11 planned treatment interruption arm or continuous ART arm. Unique molecular identifiers were included in an RNA-based 3' RACE TCR library. MiXCR, run by TCRdb on the 3' RACE reads, gives a single entry per CDR3 protein. This sample has some 7,000 distinct CDR3 sequences, with approximately 15% found just once. Specimen: CD45RO+ CD8+ T cells from PBMCs, pooled from several time points, collected from a donor given antiretroviral therapy, either interrupted or continuous. Subset here: memory CD8+ CD45RO+ CD45RA- T cells. The receptors here all came from a pool of human donors with HIV.

This clonotype has ten or more counts. An end of the junction differs from the germline gene, which may be a read error. The V and J genes are TRBV7-7 and TRBJ2-2, with D uncertain. The germline CDR1 and CDR2 sequences are SSHAT and FNYEAQ (reference sequence). The CDR3 contains 15 residues. In DNA form, the CDR3 reads TGTGCTAGCAGCTTATCGGAAACGAACACCGGGGAGCTGTTTTTT. Its protein is CASSLSETNTGELFF.

This clonotype was observed at least ten times. The CDR3 DNA is TGTGCCAGCAGCTTAATGGGCAGACCTTCCCTCCTCTACGAGCAGTACTTC. Translation gives CASSLMGRPSLLYEQYF. This chain uses TRBV11-2 with TRBJ2-7; D remains ambiguous. Per the germline V gene, CDR1 is SGHAT and CDR2 is FQNNGV. Deletions cut 2 bases from V and 3 bases from J, with 20 bases between. The CDR3 spans 17 residues.

This clonotype was seen at least ten times. The gene calls are TRBV19 and TRBJ2-4, with D perhaps being TRBD1 or TRBD2 (5 bases each). This CDR3 contains 16 residues. Germline V lookup: CDR1 LNHDA, CDR2 SQIVND (reference sequence). V was trimmed by 5 bases and J by 0 bases, leaving 14 bases between them. For the CDR3, the DNA is TGTGCCAGTAGTCCTCAGGGTGGGGGAGCCAAAAACATTCAGTACTTC. Translated, it gives CASSPQGGGAKNIQYF.

This clonotype was counted between two and nine times. The chain joins TRBV20-1 to TRBJ2-7, with unresolved D. V gave up 3 bases and J gave up 6 bases, with 12 bases separating them. Germline assignment: CDR1 DFQATT and CDR2 SNEGSKA (reference sequence). This CDR3 is 12 amino acids long. The CDR3 loop reads CSARDVGGEQYF. In DNA, the CDR3 is TGCAGTGCTAGGGATGTGGGCGGCGAGCAGTACTTC.

Relative to its sample, this clonotype is medium-sized. The rearrangement links TRBV10-3 to TRBJ2-7; 11 bases agree with TRBD2. The CDR3 covers 16 residues. V lost 6 bases to trimming and J lost 0 bases; unmatched junction nucleotides: 7. The V gene's germline CDR1 is ENHRY and CDR2 SYGVKD. The chain's CDR3 is CAISNPTSGTSYEQYF. The CDR3 DNA follows: TGTGCCATCAGCAACCCGACTAGCGGGACCTCCTACGAGCAGTACTTC.

The gene calls are TRBV27 and TRBJ1-1; weak D call: TRBD1 (6 bases). Trimming pared 5 bases from V and 0 bases from J, leaving 13 bases between. There are 15 residues in the CDR3. CDR1 and CDR2 from the germline V gene are MNHEY and SMNVEV (reference sequence). CDR3 protein: CASSHTGLMNTEAFF. The CDR3 DNA reads as TGTGCCAGCAGTCATACAGGGCTGATGAACACTGAAGCTTTCTTT.

The chain employs TRBV10-3 and TRBJ2-4; D might be TRBD1 or TRBD2, each matching 5 bases. V lost 6 bases, J lost 5 bases, and 20 bases lay in between. Germline CDR1 ENHRY, CDR2 SYGVKD. There are 16 residues in the CDR3. CDR3: CAISRGLRVGENIQYF. DNA for the CDR3: TGTGCCATCAGCCGGGGCCTTCGAGTTGGGGAAAACATTCAGTACTTC.

The sample holds many counts of this clonotype. V is TRBV7-2 and J is TRBJ1-2, with D unresolved. Germline assignment: CDR1 SGHTA and CDR2 FQGNSA. V was shortened by 0 bases and J by 7 bases, with 15 bases between the two germline ends. CDR3 length: 15 residues. In DNA, the CDR3 is TGTGCCAGCAGCTTAGCGACGATAGGGTTCGGTGGCTACACCTTC. Translating gives CASSLATIGFGGYTF. Full variable domain (outside the CDR3, taken from reference TRBV7-2 and TRBJ1-2): GAGVSQSPSNKVTEKGKDVELRCDPISGHTALYWYRQSLGQGLEFLIYFQGNSAPDKSGLPSDRFSAERTGGSVSTLTIQRTQQEDSAVYLCASSLATIGFGGYTFGSGTRLTVV.